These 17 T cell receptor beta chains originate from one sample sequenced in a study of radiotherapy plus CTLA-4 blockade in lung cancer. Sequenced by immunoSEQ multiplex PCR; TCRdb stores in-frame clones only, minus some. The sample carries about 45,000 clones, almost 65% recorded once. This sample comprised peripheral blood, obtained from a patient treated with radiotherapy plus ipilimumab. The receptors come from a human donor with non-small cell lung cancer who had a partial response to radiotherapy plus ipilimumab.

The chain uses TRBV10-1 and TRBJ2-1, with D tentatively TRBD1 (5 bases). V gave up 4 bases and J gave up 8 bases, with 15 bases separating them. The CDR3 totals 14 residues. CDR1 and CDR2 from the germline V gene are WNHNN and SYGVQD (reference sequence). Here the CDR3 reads CASSAAQQGYEQFF. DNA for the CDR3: TGCGCCAGCAGTGCCGCTCAGCAGGGTTATGAGCAGTTCTTC.

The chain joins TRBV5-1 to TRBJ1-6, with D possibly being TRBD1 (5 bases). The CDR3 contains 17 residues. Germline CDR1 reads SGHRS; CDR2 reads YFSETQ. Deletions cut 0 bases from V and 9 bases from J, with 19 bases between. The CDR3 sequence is CASSLALGEVTSSPLHF. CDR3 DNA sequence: TGCGCCAGCAGCTTGGCCTTGGGGGAGGTGACGAGTTCACCCCTCCACTTT.

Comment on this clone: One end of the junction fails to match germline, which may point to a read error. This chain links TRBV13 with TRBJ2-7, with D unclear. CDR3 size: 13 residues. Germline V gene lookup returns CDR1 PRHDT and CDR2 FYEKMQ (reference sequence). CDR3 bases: TGTGCCAGCAGCTTACTAGGCTCCTTCGAGCAGTACTTC. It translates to CASSLLGSFEQYF.

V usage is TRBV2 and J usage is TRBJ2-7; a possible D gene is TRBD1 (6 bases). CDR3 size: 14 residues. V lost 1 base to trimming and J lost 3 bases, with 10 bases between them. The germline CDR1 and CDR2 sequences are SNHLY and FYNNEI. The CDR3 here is CASSEGQVIYEQYF. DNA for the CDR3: TGTGCCAGCAGTGAAGGACAGGTAATCTACGAGCAGTACTTC.

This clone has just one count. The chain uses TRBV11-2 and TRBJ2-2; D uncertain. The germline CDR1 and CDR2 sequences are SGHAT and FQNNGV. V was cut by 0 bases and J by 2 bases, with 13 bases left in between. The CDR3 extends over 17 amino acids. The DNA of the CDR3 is TGTGCCAGCAGCTTAGACCCGCTAGAGACCAACACCGGGGAGCTGTTTTTT. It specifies CASSLDPLETNTGELFF.

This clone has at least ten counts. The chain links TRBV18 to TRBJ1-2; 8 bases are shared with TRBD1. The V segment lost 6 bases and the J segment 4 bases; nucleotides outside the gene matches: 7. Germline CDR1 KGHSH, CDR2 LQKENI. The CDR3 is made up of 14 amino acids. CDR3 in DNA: TGTGCCAGCTCTCCAGCAGGGGGCGGCTATGGCTACACCTTC. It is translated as CASSPAGGGYGYTF. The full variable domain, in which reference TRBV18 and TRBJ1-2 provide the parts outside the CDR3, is NAGVMQNPRHLVRRRGQEARLRCSPMKGHSHVYWYRQLPEEGLKFMVYLQKENIIDESGMPKERFSAEFPKEGPSILRIQQVVRGDSAAYFCASSPAGGGYGYTFGSGTRLTVV.

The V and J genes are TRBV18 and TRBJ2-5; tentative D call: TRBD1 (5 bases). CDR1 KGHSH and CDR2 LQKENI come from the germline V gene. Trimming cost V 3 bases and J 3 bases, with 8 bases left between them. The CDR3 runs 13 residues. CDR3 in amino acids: CASSPTVKETQYF. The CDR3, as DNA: TGTGCCAGCTCACCGACAGTGAAAGAGACCCAGTACTTC.

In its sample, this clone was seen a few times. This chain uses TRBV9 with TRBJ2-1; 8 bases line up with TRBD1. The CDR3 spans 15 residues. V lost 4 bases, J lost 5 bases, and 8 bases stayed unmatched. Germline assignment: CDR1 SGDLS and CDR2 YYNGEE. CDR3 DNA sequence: TGTGCCAGCAGCAAAGGGGACAGGCCTGACAATGAGCAGTTCTTC. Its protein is CASSKGDRPDNEQFF.

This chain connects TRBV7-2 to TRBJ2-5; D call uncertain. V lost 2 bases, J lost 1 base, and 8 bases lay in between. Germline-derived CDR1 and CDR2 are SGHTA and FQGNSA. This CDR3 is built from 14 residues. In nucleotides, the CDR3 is TGTGCCAGCAGCTTATTGCCAGGCCAAGAGACCCAGTACTTC. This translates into CASSLLPGQETQYF.

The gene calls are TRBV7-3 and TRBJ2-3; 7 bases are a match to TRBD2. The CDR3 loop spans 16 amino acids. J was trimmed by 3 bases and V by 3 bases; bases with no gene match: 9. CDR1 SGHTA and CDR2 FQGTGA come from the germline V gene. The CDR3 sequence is CASSFRPGGGTDTQYF. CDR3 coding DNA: TGTGCCAGCAGCTTTCGACCGGGGGGTGGGACAGATACGCAGTATTTT.

CDR3 region: CASSQTQGAKRAFF. CDR3 DNA sequence: TGCGCCAGCAGCCAGACACAGGGGGCTAAGCGAGCTTTCTTT. The genes are TRBV4-3 and TRBJ1-1, with 9 bases fitting TRBD1. CDR3 length: 14 residues. Germline CDR1 reads LGHNA; CDR2 reads YSLEER. V gave up 3 bases and J gave up 10 bases; unmatched junction bases: 9.

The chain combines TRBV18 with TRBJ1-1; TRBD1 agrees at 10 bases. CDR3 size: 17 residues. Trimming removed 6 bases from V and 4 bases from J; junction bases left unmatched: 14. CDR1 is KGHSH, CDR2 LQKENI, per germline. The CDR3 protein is CASSPVTLGQGRTEAFF. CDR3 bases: TGTGCCAGCTCCCCTGTCACTCTGGGACAGGGGCGCACTGAAGCTTTCTTT.

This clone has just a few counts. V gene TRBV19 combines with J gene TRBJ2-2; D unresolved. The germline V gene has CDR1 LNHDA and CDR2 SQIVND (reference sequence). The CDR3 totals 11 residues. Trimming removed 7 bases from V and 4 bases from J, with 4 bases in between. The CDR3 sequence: CASTGTGELFF. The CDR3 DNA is TGTGCCAGTACAGGCACCGGGGAGCTGTTTTTT.

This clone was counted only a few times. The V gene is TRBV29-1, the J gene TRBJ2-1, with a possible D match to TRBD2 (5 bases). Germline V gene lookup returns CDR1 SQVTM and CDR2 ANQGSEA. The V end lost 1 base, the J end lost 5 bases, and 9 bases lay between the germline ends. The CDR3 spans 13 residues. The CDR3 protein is CSVEVRVDNEQFF. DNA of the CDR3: TGCAGCGTTGAAGTGCGGGTCGACAATGAGCAGTTCTTC.

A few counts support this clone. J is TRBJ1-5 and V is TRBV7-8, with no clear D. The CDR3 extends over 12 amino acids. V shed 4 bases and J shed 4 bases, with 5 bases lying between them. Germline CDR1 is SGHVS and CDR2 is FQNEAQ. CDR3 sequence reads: CASSSTNQPQHF. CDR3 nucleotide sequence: TGTGCCAGCAGCTCCACAAATCAGCCCCAGCATTTT. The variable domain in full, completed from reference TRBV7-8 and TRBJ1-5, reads GAGVSQSPRYKVAKRGQDVALRCDPISGHVSLFWYQQALGQGPEFLTYFQNEAQLDKSGLPSDRFFAERPEGSVSTLKIQRTQQEDSAVYLCASSSTNQPQHFGDGTRLSIL.

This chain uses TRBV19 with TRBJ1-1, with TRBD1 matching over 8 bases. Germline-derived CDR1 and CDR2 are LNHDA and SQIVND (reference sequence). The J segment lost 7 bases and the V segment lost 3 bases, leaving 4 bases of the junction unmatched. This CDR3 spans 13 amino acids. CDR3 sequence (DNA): TGTGCCAGTAGTATTGGGACAGGCCTTGAAGCTTTCTTT. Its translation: CASSIGTGLEAFF.

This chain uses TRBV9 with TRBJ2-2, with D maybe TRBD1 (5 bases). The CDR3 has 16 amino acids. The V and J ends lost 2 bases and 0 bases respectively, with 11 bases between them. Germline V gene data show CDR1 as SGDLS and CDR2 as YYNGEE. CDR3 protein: CASSVWGDANTGELFF. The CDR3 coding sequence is TGTGCCAGCAGCGTCTGGGGCGACGCGAACACCGGGGAGCTGTTTTTT.